This record covers a single T cell receptor (beta chain). Its target is unknown. The entry originates in a study of T cell repertoires in cytomegalovirus infection. Study summary: Well-studied HLA-B-restricted CMV epitopes were used in the study alongside recently identified HLA-C-restricted ones. The public TCR beta signatures pointed to both CMV infection and matching HLA type.

The germline V gene encodes CDR1 MNHEY and CDR2 SVGEGT. J gave up 2 bases and V 4 bases, and 9 bases lay outside the gene matches. This CDR3 region has 17 residues. Findings of the study overall: The study identified carriers of CMV plus the relevant HLA from cumulative public TCR beta family frequency. HLA-C-restricted CMV-specific TCR beta clonotypes prevailed in the ex vivo response.

TCRdb recomputed calls from the reads with MiXCR, one row per CDR3 protein. The table includes about 63,000 distinct CDR3 sequences, around 20% detected once. The chain uses TRBV6-2 or TRBV6-3 and TRBJ1-5; 9 bases map to TRBD1. This material consisted of CD8+ T cells from cultured PBMCs, taken from culture after CMV antigen stimulation. The source is a human donor in good health (CMV status not recorded). Some clones in this sample may be carry-over from other donors' samples. The chain's CDR3 is CASSSWTGEVGNQPQHF. CDR3 nucleotide sequence: TGTGCCAGCAGTTCCTGGACAGGGGAGGTTGGCAATCAGCCCCAGCATTTT.